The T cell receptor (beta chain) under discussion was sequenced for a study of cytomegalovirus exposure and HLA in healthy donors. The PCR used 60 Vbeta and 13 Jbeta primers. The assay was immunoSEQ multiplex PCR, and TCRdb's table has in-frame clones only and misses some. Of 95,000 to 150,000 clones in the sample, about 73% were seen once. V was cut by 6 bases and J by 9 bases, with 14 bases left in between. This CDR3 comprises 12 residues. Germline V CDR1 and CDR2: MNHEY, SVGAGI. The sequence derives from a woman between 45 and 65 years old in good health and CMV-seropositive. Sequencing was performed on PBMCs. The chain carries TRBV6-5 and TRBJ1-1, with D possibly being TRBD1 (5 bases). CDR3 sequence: CASRFVRVQAFF. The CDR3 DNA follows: TGTGCCAGCAGGTTCGTCAGGGTTCAAGCTTTCTTT.